This is a list of T cell receptor beta chains from one sample in a study of blood T cell dynamics during melanoma immunotherapy. Repertoires were generated with immunoSEQ multiplex PCR, while TCRdb's copy carries only in-frame clones and drops some. The sample gives 8,600 or so clones, about 80% of which show up once; around 1% is in the top ten. The source material was blood, sampled from a patient treated with checkpoint blockade. These receptors were collected from a human donor with melanoma. CDR3s include the opening cysteine and the closing phenylalanine or tryptophan. The D gene is left open where the match is weak. Clone size is not always given. Where it is, it says once, few, many or a class for expanded clones.

>TRBJ2-5|NA|TRBV16|NA
CASSPRAYQETQYF
TGTGCCAGCAGTCCCCGGGCTTACCAAGAGACCCAGTACTTC
>TRBJ1-1|NA|TRBV5-5|NA
CASSFTPGRDTEAFF
TGTGCCAGCAGCTTTACCCCCGGACGGGACACTGAAGCTTTCTTT
>TRBJ2-5|NA|TRBV7-9|NA
CASSLANRGAGGETQYF
TGTGCCAGCAGCTTAGCGAATAGGGGAGCGGGTGGAGAGACCCAGTACTTC
>TRBJ2-1|NA|TRBV4-3|once
CASSQFYRGGYNEQFF
TGCGCCAGCAGCCAATTTTACAGGGGAGGCTACAATGAGCAGTTCTTC
>TRBJ2-6|TRBD1|TRBV10-3|NA
CAISVGQGEPGANVLTF
TGTGCCATCAGTGTTGGACAGGGGGAGCCTGGGGCCAACGTCCTGACTTTC
>TRBJ1-6|TRBD1|TRBV4-1|once
CASSQEARGREAYNSPLHF
TGCGCCAGCAGCCAAGAGGCCAGGGGGAGAGAGGCCTATAATTCACCCCTCCACTTT
>TRBJ1-1|NA|TRBV27|few
CASSWTALAEAFF
TGTGCCAGCAGTTGGACGGCACTTGCTGAAGCTTTCTTT
>TRBJ1-3|NA|TRBV28|once
CASLRGAAGNTIYF
TGTGCCAGCTTGCGAGGGGCTGCTGGAAACACCATATATTTT
>TRBJ1-5|NA|TRBV2|few
CASSEVWGNNQPQHF
TGTGCCAGCAGTGAGGTTTGGGGGAACAATCAGCCCCAGCATTTT
>TRBJ2-5|TRBD1|TRBV5-1|NA
CASSLSGQGFETQYF
TGCGCCAGCAGCTTGTCGGGACAGGGTTTTGAGACCCAGTACTTC
>TRBJ1-2|TRBD1|TRBV5-6|NA
CASSRSTGGNYGYTF
TGTGCCAGCAGCCGATCAACAGGGGGTAACTATGGCTACACCTTC
>TRBJ2-7|NA|TRBV4-3|NA
CASSQDRSASYEQYF
TGCGCCAGCAGCCAAGATAGGTCGGCCTCCTACGAGCAGTACTTC
>TRBJ2-7|TRBD2|TRBV28|NA
CASSPRTSGARYEQYF
TGTGCCAGCAGTCCCCGGACTAGCGGGGCCAGGTACGAGCAGTACTTC
>TRBJ2-7|TRBD1|TRBV2|NA
CASNPQGRETRNEQYF
TGTGCCAGCAACCCACAGGGGCGAGAAACGAGAAACGAGCAGTACTTC
>TRBJ1-5|NA|TRBV18|few
CASSPAGPYSNQPQHF
TGTGCCAGCTCACCAGCGGGGCCTTATAGCAATCAGCCCCAGCATTTT
>TRBJ2-5|NA|TRBV5-8|NA
CASSLEPRLGETQYF
TGTGCCAGCAGCTTGGAGCCTAGGTTGGGAGAGACCCAGTACTTC
>TRBJ2-6|TRBD1|TRBV4-1|NA
CASSHVPTGSGANVLTF
TGCGCCAGCAGCCACGTCCCGACAGGGTCTGGGGCCAACGTCCTGACTTTC
>TRBJ2-3|TRBD2|TRBV19|NA
CASSGRELDTQYF
TGTGCCAGTAGTGGGCGGGAGTTAGATACGCAGTATTTT
>TRBJ1-3|NA|TRBV2|few
CASSLGNTIYF
TGTGCCAGCAGTCTTGGAAACACCATATATTTT
>TRBJ2-3|TRBD2|TRBV4-1|NA
CASSQDPLGLGRTSTDTQYF
TGCGCCAGCAGCCAAGATCCCCTCGGACTAGGCCGAACTAGCACAGATACGCAGTATTTT
>TRBJ1-5|NA|TRBV19|few
CASRQGGQPQHF
TGTGCCAGTAGACAGGGTGGGCAGCCCCAGCATTTT
>TRBJ2-3|TRBD2|TRBV9|NA
CASSEPGLAGITDTQYF
TGTGCCAGCAGCGAGCCGGGACTAGCGGGGATCACAGATACGCAGTATTTT
>TRBJ2-1|NA|TRBV4-1|NA
CASSQPPGLLSYNEQFF
TGCGCCAGCAGCCAGCCGCCGGGACTCCTCTCCTACAATGAGCAGTTCTTC
>TRBJ1-5|NA|TRBV19|few
CASSITGVQQPQHF
TGTGCCAGTAGTATAACCGGGGTCCAACAGCCCCAGCATTTT
>TRBJ2-7|NA|TRBV6-1|NA
CASSEVRGPDEQYF
TGTGCCAGCAGTGAAGTCCGGGGGCCGGACGAGCAGTACTTC
>TRBJ2-1|TRBD2|TRBV30|NA
CAWTILAGGLNEQFF
TGTGCCTGGACCATACTAGCGGGGGGGCTAAATGAGCAGTTCTTC
>TRBJ2-5|TRBD1|TRBV5-6|NA
CASKPIRDRETETQYF
TGTGCCAGCAAACCCATCAGGGACAGAGAAACGGAGACCCAGTACTTC
>TRBJ1-1|NA|TRBV5-1|NA
CASSLLGTGNTEAFF
TGCGCCAGCAGCCTTCTAGGGACGGGGAACACTGAAGCTTTCTTT
>TRBJ2-5|NA|TRBV18|NA
CASSPLDSQETQYF
TGTGCCAGCTCACCACTTGACAGCCAAGAGACCCAGTACTTC
>TRBJ1-6|TRBD1|TRBV2|NA
CASSDQGAMNSPLHF
TGTGCCAGCAGTGACCAGGGGGCGATGAATTCACCCCTCCACTTT
>TRBJ1-6|NA|TRBV7-2|NA
CASSLVRAKSSPLHF
TGTGCCAGCAGCTTAGTTCGGGCAAAATCTTCACCCCTCCACTTT
>TRBJ2-7|TRBD2|TRBV30|NA
CAWSPGLAGKKPEQYF
TGTGCCTGGAGTCCCGGACTAGCGGGGAAAAAGCCCGAGCAGTACTTC
>TRBJ1-5|TRBD1|TRBV19|few
CASSRTGAYNQPQHF
TGTGCCAGTAGTCGGACAGGGGCCTACAATCAGCCCCAGCATTTT
>TRBJ1-5|NA|TRBV10-2|NA
CASAWTRNQPQHF
TGCGCCAGTGCCTGGACTCGCAATCAGCCCCAGCATTTT
>TRBJ2-7|NA|TRBV7-9|NA
CASSLEARSEQYF
TGTGCCAGCAGCTTAGAAGCCAGGTCCGAGCAGTACTTC
>TRBJ2-7|NA|TRBV11-2|once
CASSLGGGGFYEQYF
TGTGCCAGCAGCTTAGGGGGTGGCGGGTTCTACGAGCAGTACTTC